Listed below are T cell receptor beta chains from one sample, sequenced in a study of OX40 agonist ivuxolimab in advanced cancers. The repertoire was sequenced with immunoSEQ multiplex PCR; TCRdb's copy has only in-frame clones and lacks some. The sample includes around 60,000 clones, roughly 78% of them seen just once. The sequencing here drew on CD4+ or CD8+ T cells sorted from blood, taken in a trial of the OX40 agonist ivuxolimab. Receptors were obtained from an adult with an advanced solid tumor such as melanoma, head and neck, liver or kidney cancer. The CDR3 runs from the conserved cysteine through the conserved F or W. Part of the rows lack a size; the others show once, few, many or a class for expanded clones.

v_call clone_size cdr3_aa
TRBV19 - CASSQSWNEKLFF
TRBV7-3 - CASSLTSEEAGVKFF
TRBV6-6 - CASSFRQTTNEKLFF
TRBV28 - CASSWIAATQYF
TRBV9 - CASSVGDRAGELFF
TRBV28 - CASSLLGTGAYNEQFF
TRBV5-1 - CASAPTGGSQPQHF
TRBV15 - CATSIGVTYEQYF
TRBV6-5 - CASSTSAGDTQYF
TRBV28 - CASSLSRQGSYEQYF
TRBV23-1 - CASGTDGTPSYNSPLHF
TRBV27 - CASSSARLVYEQYF
TRBV2 - CASRKGGETQYF
TRBV6-4 - CASSDGTSGNEQFF
TRBV6-1 few CASSEPSRRGYTGELFF
TRBV29-1 - CSATLADTQYF
TRBV7-6 - CASSPLNTGELFF
TRBV2 - CASRSGAPEGGYTF
TRBV5-4 - CASSLGVDPANYGYTF
TRBV6-4 - CASSNFVGAEAFF
TRBV7-7 - CASSLDRVETQYF
TRBV19 - CASADRQSNQPQHF
TRBV28 once CASSPDTYEQYF
TRBV6-5 - CASSPVHSGNTIYF
TRBV7-9 - CASSSKLISFTEAFF
TRBV29-1 - CSVGIGGAGANVLTF
TRBV10-3 few CAISESFREGNQPQHF
TRBV28 - CASSSTSDPNEKLFF
TRBV30 - CAWTRQGKDTQYF
TRBV7-8 - CASSLASGSIYEQFF
TRBV7-9 - CASSLRLNEKLFF
TRBV7-6 - CASSSQGDGANVLTF
TRBV9 - CASSVTGGLEKLFF
TRBV5-4 - CASAPVGVPDEQYF
TRBV4-1 once CASSQSLYYEQYF
TRBV6-5 once CASSQGLADYYEQYF
TRBV28 - CASSLGMGRTGDGNTIYF
TRBV19 - CASIGRGNYGYTF
TRBV7-2 - CASTKWTLTTGETQYF
TRBV7-7 few CASSSRTGDSSPLHF
TRBV2 - CASSGTSGHSGYEQYF
TRBV28 - CASELPGNYGYTF
TRBV12-5 once CASGLAASGNTGELFF
TRBV20-1 - CSASPWVEQFF
TRBV4-1 - CASSQDEGPNTEAFF
TRBV7-3 - CASSPRGNQPQHF
TRBV19 - CASNLAPGETQYF
TRBV4-3 once CASSQDNRKGSYNEQFF
TRBV4-2 - CASSQGGGYHETQYF
TRBV6-5 - CAGSSGKDYEQYF